The clone carrying this TCR beta chain appeared a few times. Its antigen is currently unknown. This specimen comes from a study of beta chain features in type 1 diabetes. Germline assignment: CDR1 KGHSH and CDR2 LQKENI. This CDR3 is 13 amino acids long. V was clipped by 6 bases and J by 1 base; unmatched bases: 3. Whole-study results and caveats: TCRB CDR3 length was moderately but significantly reduced in all four CD4+ subsets of Type 1 diabetes patients. Shorter templates might be favored by PCR, and equally so in patients and in controls.

Sequencing targeted expressed TCRB transcripts, as all isolated RNA had been reverse transcribed. Produced via immunoSEQ multiplex PCR; TCRdb's table is partial and in-frame only. In the table there are around 430,000 clones, approximately 30% of which are singletons. A single heparinised draw of roughly 100 mL on average was taken per donor. The chain couples TRBV18 to TRBJ2-7; 7 bases fit TRBD1. The clonotype originates from a man between 18 and 29 years old in good health. The sequencing input was naive CD4+ T cells from blood. CDR3 bases: TGTGCCAGCTCCGGGGACAGTTCCTACGAGCAGTACTTC. Its protein is CASSGDSSYEQYF.